Detailed here is one T cell receptor (beta chain). Its specificity is not known. CD45RO-negative, CCR7-positively selected cells formed the naive CD8 fraction, excluding terminally differentiated effector memory CD45RA+ cells. Among the donors, all were Caucasian adults who lived in Nashville, Tennessee. These data originate in a study of shared clonotypes between healthy human individuals. Deletions cut 2 bases from V and 5 bases from J, with 14 bases between. The CDR3 contains 14 residues. Germline V CDR1 and CDR2: SGHNT, YYREEE (reference sequence). The data were produced by immunoSEQ multiplex PCR, yet TCRdb's version contains in-frame clones alone and is incomplete. Among about 750,000 clones listed, almost 95% were seen once. Study results and caveats: Sequencing depth was predicted to influence how clonotypes are shared among donors. Donors were few, which limited the genetic and exposure-history diversity represented.

The V and J genes are TRBV5-4 and TRBJ2-7; D tentatively fits TRBD1 or TRBD2 (6 bases each). What was sequenced was naive CD8+ T cells sorted from blood. The source is a man aged 30-40 years in good health. The CDR3 loop reads CASSFYLGGNEQYF. CDR3 nucleotide sequence: TGTGCCAGCAGCTTCTATCTAGGGGGGAACGAGCAGTACTTC.